This TCR beta chain was captured in a study of beta chain features in type 1 diabetes. Study-wide context: Cell yields, gender and age were comparable in patients and healthy donors. Study observations and caveats: Any HLA effect on TCRB rearrangement was left unresolved by small sub-analyses. More deletions and fewer insertions at VDJ junctions were found in patients with type 1 diabetes. When Type 1 diabetes patients were examined, their TCRB CDR3s proved moderately but significantly shorter in all four CD4+ subsets.

The authors reverse transcribed all of the isolated RNA, so sequencing captured expressed TCRB transcripts. Approximately 3.5 million reads, on average, came from each naive, central memory and regulatory T cell sample. The repertoire was sequenced with immunoSEQ multiplex PCR; TCRdb's copy has only in-frame clones and lacks some. The table records some 660,000 clones, more than 12% of them present only once. The CDR3 is 13 residues long. With 2 bases removed from V and 0 bases from J, the gap between germline ends came to 4 bases. Germline CDR1 and CDR2: SEHNR and FQNEAQ (reference sequence). This clone was seen a few times. The antigen remains undetermined.

V is TRBV7-9 and J is TRBJ2-5; D gene uncertain. This TCR derives from a man between 18 and 35 years old with type 1 diabetes. The sequencing sample was made of naive CD4+ T cells from blood. The CDR3 DNA reads TGTGCCAGCAGCTTAACAGACCAAGAGACCCAGTACTTC. This sequence encodes CASSLTDQETQYF.